The rows below give T cell receptor beta chains drawn from one sample of a study of cytomegalovirus exposure and HLA in healthy donors. Method: immunoSEQ multiplex PCR; TCRdb's copy keeps in-frame clones and lacks some. This table holds some 200,000 clones, less than 80% found once. Sample: PBMCs. All receptors derive from a man aged 35 to 55 in good health and CMV-seronegative. The CDR3 runs from the conserved cysteine through the conserved F or W. The D gene is left open where the match is weak. Clone sizes are given selectively: once, few, many, or a class where the clone is expanded.

clone size,D gene,V gene,J gene,CDR3 DNA,CDR3 protein
-,TRBD2,TRBV7-2,TRBJ2-7,TGTGCCAGCAGCTTTCAGCGGGGCTCCTACGAGCAGTACTTC,CASSFQRGSYEQYF
-,TRBD1,TRBV30,TRBJ2-1,TGTGCCTGGAGTGGGAGACAGGGTATTGGCAATGAGCAGTTCTTC,CAWSGRQGIGNEQFF
-,-,TRBV6-5,TRBJ1-1,TGTGCCAGCAGTCGGGACACCAACACTGAAGCTTTCTTT,CASSRDTNTEAFF
-,-,TRBV7-2,TRBJ2-2,TGTGCCAGCAGCTCTTATCACAGCACCGGGGAGCTGTTTTTT,CASSSYHSTGELFF
-,-,TRBV5-4,TRBJ2-7,TGTGCCAGCAGTTCGACTAGCTACGAGCAGTACTTC,CASSSTSYEQYF
-,-,TRBV19,TRBJ2-3,TGTGCCAGTAGTATAGGCCAGGGAAGGGATACGCAGTATTTT,CASSIGQGRDTQYF
-,TRBD1,TRBV5-4,TRBJ2-1,TGTGCCAGCAGCATAGGACAGGCTTACAATGAGCAGTTCTTC,CASSIGQAYNEQFF
-,-,TRBV27,TRBJ2-5,TGTGCCAGCAGTGGCGGGTCGCAAGAGACCCAGTACTTC,CASSGGSQETQYF
-,-,TRBV7-8,TRBJ2-3,TGTGCCAGCAGCCCGCTAGGGGAAGCTGCCGGCACAGATACGCAGTATTTT,CASSPLGEAAGTDTQYF
-,-,TRBV2,TRBJ2-7,TGTGCCAGCGCTCAACTGAATCCCTACGAGCAGTACTTC,CASAQLNPYEQYF
-,-,TRBV28,TRBJ1-2,TGTGCCAGCAGTATGGGGGACGTACAGGGATATATCTATGGCTACACCTTC,CASSMGDVQGYIYGYTF
-,TRBD1,TRBV28,TRBJ1-6,TGTGCCAGCAGATATCCGGGACAGGGGTCGAATTCACCCCTCCACTTT,CASRYPGQGSNSPLHF
-,TRBD2,TRBV7-7,TRBJ2-1,TGTGCCAGCAGCTCCGATCTAGCGGGGGGGATTAACAATGAGCAGTTCTTC,CASSSDLAGGINNEQFF
-,-,TRBV5-1,TRBJ2-1,TGCGCCAGCAGCTTGGTCAGCGGTTCCTACAATGAGCAGTTCTTC,CASSLVSGSYNEQFF
-,-,TRBV6-1,TRBJ2-3,TGTGCCAGCAGTATAAAAGATACGCAGTATTTT,CASSIKDTQYF
few,-,TRBV11-2,TRBJ2-7,TGTGCCAGCAGCTTAGAGGCAAGAATCTCCTACGAGCAGTACTTC,CASSLEARISYEQYF
few,TRBD1,TRBV6-1,TRBJ2-7,TGTGCCAGCACGGGACAGCTAGCCTACGAGCAGTACTTC,CASTGQLAYEQYF
once,-,TRBV5-1,TRBJ1-2,TGCGCCAGCAGCTTGGAGGAGCTCTATGGCTACACCTTC,CASSLEELYGYTF
-,-,TRBV5-6,TRBJ2-6,TGTGCCAGCAGCTCCTACTACATCTCTGGGGCCAACGTCCTGACTTTC,CASSSYYISGANVLTF
-,TRBD1,TRBV18,TRBJ2-1,TGTGCCAGCTCACCACCACGCAGGGGGATGAATGAGCAGTTCTTC,CASSPPRRGMNEQFF
-,-,TRBV5-1,TRBJ1-2,TGCGCCAGCAGCTTGGAGGCAGGAAGCTATGGCTACACCTTC,CASSLEAGSYGYTF
-,-,TRBV18,TRBJ1-1,TGTGCCAGCTCACTCGGGACAAGGAACACTGAAGCTTTCTTT,CASSLGTRNTEAFF
few,TRBD2,TRBV2,TRBJ2-3,TGTGCCACTAGAATTCTAGCGGGGAGTACAGATACGCAGTATTTT,CATRILAGSTDTQYF
medium-sized,-,TRBV10-3,TRBJ1-5,TGTGCCATCAGTCGCAGGGCAGGAAAGCCCCAGCATTTT,CAISRRAGKPQHF
-,TRBD1,TRBV6-1,TRBJ1-1,TGTGCCAGCAGTGTTCAGGGGGAGACTGAAGCTTTCTTT,CASSVQGETEAFF
once,-,TRBV28,TRBJ1-5,TGTGCCAGTTCGGGGGGGGGTCAGGATCAGCCCCAGCATTTT,CASSGGGQDQPQHF
once,-,TRBV11-2,TRBJ2-1,TGTGCCAGCAGCTTACTCGGGGGACCCCCCGGGATCAATGAGCAGTTCTTC,CASSLLGGPPGINEQFF
once,-,TRBV7-6,TRBJ1-4,TGTGCCAGCAGCTTAACGACAGGAGATAATGAAAAACTGTTTTTT,CASSLTTGDNEKLFF
few,-,TRBV23-1,TRBJ2-2,TGCGCCAGCAGTCAAACGACAGAGAGCCGAGTTAACACCGGGGAGCTGTTTTTT,CASSQTTESRVNTGELFF
few,TRBD2,TRBV30,TRBJ2-2,TGTGCCTGGAGTCGATCCCTAGGACTAGCGAACACCGGGGAGCTGTTTTTT,CAWSRSLGLANTGELFF
-,TRBD2,TRBV19,TRBJ2-2,TGTGCCAGTAGAGGGACTAGCGGGATTATCGGGGAGCTGTTTTTT,CASRGTSGIIGELFF
few,-,TRBV7-9,TRBJ2-3,TGTGCCAGCAGCTACAGGGAAACAGATACGCAGTATTTT,CASSYRETDTQYF
-,-,TRBV6-6,TRBJ1-1,TGTGCCAGCAGTTACGGTGGGGCAACTGAAGCTTTCTTT,CASSYGGATEAFF
-,TRBD2,TRBV5-1,TRBJ2-7,TGCGCCAGCAGCCCAAGACTAGCGGGAGCCTTCTCCTACGAGCAGTACTTC,CASSPRLAGAFSYEQYF
few,TRBD1,TRBV19,TRBJ1-1,TGTGCCAGTAGTATAGAAACAGGGGGCACTGAAGCTTTCTTT,CASSIETGGTEAFF
-,TRBD1,TRBV7-2,TRBJ1-6,TGTGCCAGCAGCCACCTGGAGGGGGCACCACCCCTCCACTTT,CASSHLEGAPPLHF
-,TRBD1,TRBV18,TRBJ2-7,TGTGCCAGCTCATCAACACAGGGGGCGCGGATCGAGCAGTACTTC,CASSSTQGARIEQYF
few,TRBD1,TRBV4-3,TRBJ2-6,TGCGCCAGCAGCTCACAGGGGGCGGGTGGGGCCAACGTCCTGACTTTC,CASSSQGAGGANVLTF
-,-,TRBV7-9,TRBJ1-4,TGTGCCAGCAGCTCAGGGTCGGACGGAACAACTAATGAAAAACTGTTTTTT,CASSSGSDGTTNEKLFF
once,-,TRBV20-1,TRBJ2-1,TGCAGTGCTAGAGATCCCCCGGAGCAGTTCTTC,CSARDPPEQFF
few,-,TRBV27,TRBJ1-5,TGTGCCAGCAGTTTTCAGGGCAAGGGTCAGCCCCAGCATTTT,CASSFQGKGQPQHF
-,TRBD1,TRBV7-6,TRBJ1-6,TGTGCCAGCAGCTGGACAGGGAATAATTCACCCCTCCACTTT,CASSWTGNNSPLHF
-,TRBD1,TRBV5-1,TRBJ2-5,TGCGCCAGCAGCTTGGAGGACAGGCAAAAGACCCAGTACTTC,CASSLEDRQKTQYF
-,-,TRBV15,TRBJ2-1,TGTGCCACCAGCAGAGCAGGGGTCAATGAGCAGTTCTTC,CATSRAGVNEQFF
-,-,TRBV20-1,TRBJ1-2,TGCAGTGCTAGGCGAAACTATGGCTACACCTTC,CSARRNYGYTF
-,-,TRBV20-1,TRBJ2-7,TGCAGTGCTAGAGCTTCTATTGAGCAGTACTTC,CSARASIEQYF
-,TRBD1,TRBV7-2,TRBJ2-1,TGTGCCAGCAGCTTGGGGGACAGGGGTGGCAATGAGCAGTTCTTC,CASSLGDRGGNEQFF
-,-,TRBV6-1,TRBJ2-3,TGTGCCAGCAGGACAGCGGATACGCAGTATTTT,CASRTADTQYF
few,-,TRBV5-4,TRBJ2-7,TGTGCCAGCAGCTTGATCGGTTACGAGCAGTACTTC,CASSLIGYEQYF
-,-,TRBV18,TRBJ2-7,TGTGCCAGCTCACCACCGAAAGACAGCTACGAGCAGTACTTC,CASSPPKDSYEQYF
-,-,TRBV6-4,TRBJ2-3,TGTGCCAGCAGTGACGGGCGGGATCATACAGGAGATACGCAGTATTTT,CASSDGRDHTGDTQYF
-,TRBD2,TRBV30,TRBJ2-3,TGTGCCTGGACCCTCGGGGGCGGGAGGAATACGCAGTATTTT,CAWTLGGGRNTQYF
few,-,TRBV7-2,TRBJ2-7,TGTGCCAGCAGCTTAGAAAGTGGGAGGAGGGACGAGCAGTACTTC,CASSLESGRRDEQYF